These 14 T cell receptor beta chains were all obtained from the same sample, sequenced in a study of T cell repertoires in cytomegalovirus infection (dated by TCRdb to the late 2010s). The sample was run on an Illumina HiSeq 1500. TCRdb reprocessed the public reads (quality trimming at Q25 with fastp, clone calling with MiXCR) and kept in-frame beta chains. Each CDR3 protein gets just one entry, which takes the most common genes and DNA from the rows behind it. The sample table shows around 550,000 distinct CDR3 sequences, and 26% are seen once. The ten largest clones add up to roughly 13% of the sample. The sequenced sample was PBMCs. These receptors originate from a human donor in good health (CMV status not recorded). Some clones in this sample may be carry-over from other donors' samples.

The J gene is TRBJ2-3, the V gene TRBV20-1, with TRBD2 matching over 9 bases. V shed 3 bases, J shed 1 base, and the junction held 5 bases outside the gene matches. Germline lookup yields CDR1 DFQATT and CDR2 SNEGSKA (reference sequence). This CDR3 is 15 amino acids long. The CDR3 reads CSASGRTSGTDTQYF. In DNA, the CDR3 is TGCAGTGCTAGTGGGCGGACTAGCGGCACAGATACGCAGTATTTT.

This clonotype was detected a few times. The chain is built from TRBV28 and TRBJ2-6, with D maybe TRBD2 (5 bases). Germline V gene sequence: CDR1 MDHEN, CDR2 SYDVKM. This CDR3 has 18 amino acids. The V end lost 3 bases, the J end lost 2 bases, and 17 bases lay between the germline ends. CDR3 loop: CASSLDFSGYTGANVLTF. The CDR3 DNA reads TGTGCCAGCAGTTTGGACTTTTCGGGGTACACTGGGGCCAACGTCCTGACTTTC.

In this sample, this clonotype turned up a few times. V and J are TRBV3-1 and TRBJ1-1; tentative D call: TRBD1 (6 bases). The V and J ends lost 3 bases and 7 bases respectively, with 21 bases between them. Germline loops: CDR1 LGHDT, CDR2 YNNKEL (reference sequence). The CDR3 is made up of 16 amino acids. The CDR3 protein is CASSHSSGEKRGEAFF. The CDR3 coding sequence is TGTGCCAGCAGCCATTCCTCAGGGGAGAAGCGGGGTGAAGCTTTCTTT.

This chain uses TRBV20-1 with TRBJ1-2; no firm D call. Germline CDR1 reads DFQATT; CDR2 reads SNEGSKA (reference sequence). The V end was cut by 1 base, the J end by 0 bases, with 12 bases between. The CDR3 contains 15 residues. This CDR3 is CSARVSGRSNYGYTF. The DNA of the CDR3 is TGCAGTGCTAGAGTCTCCGGGCGGTCTAACTATGGCTACACCTTC.

V is TRBV12-3 or TRBV12-4 and J is TRBJ1-4; D might be TRBD1 (6 bases). V shed 4 bases and J shed 5 bases, with 17 bases lying between them. The CDR3 totals 16 residues. CDR3 nucleotides: TGTGCCAGCAGTTCCTCTGTGTCCGGGGGCAATGAAAAACTGTTTTTT. It encodes CASSSSVSGGNEKLFF.

This clonotype has a handful of counts. V gene TRBV10-3 combines with J gene TRBJ1-2, with D maybe TRBD1 (5 bases). The CDR3 loop spans 15 amino acids. The V gene's germline CDR1 is ENHRY and CDR2 SYGVKD. Trimming stripped 4 bases from V and 4 bases from J, with 16 bases between. The CDR3 DNA sequence: TGTGCCATCAGTGTCTCCGAGACAGCCCTCTATGGCTACACCTTC. Its protein is CAISVSETALYGYTF.

The chain has TRBV12-3 or TRBV12-4 and TRBJ2-2; 12 nucleotides agree with TRBD2. The CDR3 is made up of 15 amino acids. V shed 6 bases and J 7 bases; nucleotides not matched to a gene: 6. The CDR3 here is CASRWTSGNHGELFF. The CDR3 nucleotides are TGTGCCAGCAGGTGGACTAGCGGGAATCACGGGGAGCTGTTTTTT.

The rearrangement joins TRBV18 to TRBJ1-2; D not resolved. The length of the CDR3 is 16 residues. The germline gives CDR1 KGHSH, CDR2 LQKENI. The V end was cut by 0 bases, the J end by 1 base, with 12 bases between. CDR3 residues: CASSPPGQLINYGYTF. The CDR3 DNA sequence: TGTGCCAGCTCACCACCCGGGCAGCTAATTAACTATGGCTACACCTTC.

In this sample, this clonotype turned up a few times. This chain uses TRBV25-1 with TRBJ1-5, with a weak D call TRBD1 (6 bases). CDR1 and CDR2 from the germline V gene are MGHDK and SYGVNS. This CDR3 is 20 amino acids long. The germline V and J ends were trimmed by 8 bases and 7 bases, with 36 bases remaining between them. CDR3 coding DNA: TGTGCCAGCGCGTCACAGGACAGTGGCCTAAAAGTGGGGTTCCGGCAGCCCCAGCATTTT. Its translation is CASASQDSGLKVGFRQPQHF.

The J gene is TRBJ1-2, the V gene TRBV5-5; the D gene is possibly TRBD1 (6 bases). Germline-derived CDR1 and CDR2 are SGHKS and YYEKEE (reference sequence). V was pared by 0 bases and J by 4 bases, with 10 bases between. This CDR3 is 14 amino acids long. In nucleotides, the CDR3 is TGTGCCAGCAGCTTGGCGGGACACATCTATGGCTACACCTTC. This sequence encodes CASSLAGHIYGYTF.

The chain combines TRBV12-3 or TRBV12-4 with TRBJ2-1, with D perhaps TRBD1 (6 bases). The V and J ends lost 5 bases and 10 bases respectively, with 15 bases between them. This CDR3 comprises 13 residues. The CDR3 spells CASSTQGRGEQFF. CDR3 coding DNA: TGTGCCAGCAGTACCCAGGGGAGAGGGGAGCAGTTCTTC.

The chain uses TRBV7-2 and TRBJ2-5; D may be TRBD2 (5 bases). This CDR3 spans 13 amino acids. The germline V gene has CDR1 SGHTA and CDR2 FQGNSA. Trimming removed 5 bases from V and 6 bases from J, with 13 bases in between. CDR3 protein: CASSVWTGKTQYF. The CDR3, as DNA: TGTGCCAGCAGCGTTTGGACTGGAAAGACCCAGTACTTC.

This clonotype was recorded a few times. V gene TRBV7-9 combines with J gene TRBJ2-2, with unresolved D. Per germline, CDR1 SEHNR and CDR2 FQNEAQ (reference sequence). The CDR3 sequence is 14 residues long. The germline V and J ends were trimmed by 4 bases and 4 bases, with 10 bases remaining between them. Here the CDR3 reads CASSWTQGTGELFF. CDR3 coding DNA: TGTGCCAGCAGCTGGACCCAAGGCACCGGGGAGCTGTTTTTT.

This sequence joins TRBV27 and TRBJ2-7, with 7 bases matching TRBD2. V shed 5 bases, J shed 6 bases, and the junction held 10 bases outside the gene matches. Germline loops: CDR1 MNHEY, CDR2 SMNVEV (reference sequence). This CDR3 comprises 14 residues. DNA for the CDR3: TGTGCCAGCAGTCCTCAACCGACTAGCATCGAGCAGTACGTC. Its protein product is CASSPQPTSIEQYV.